The entry below describes one T cell receptor (beta chain). What it recognizes is unknown. Autoimmune disease history or systemic immunosuppression led to patient exclusion. This specimen comes from a study of OX40 agonist ivuxolimab in advanced cancers. Study context: Across the patients, intravenous ivuxolimab was delivered every 2 weeks at 0.01 to 10 mg/kg. Dose-escalation patients' cancers were hepatocellular carcinoma, melanoma, renal cell or head and neck cancer. Findings and limits, study-wide: Mean expanded clone counts were higher in CD8+ than CD4+ T cells.

TCRdb's copy holds only in-frame clones and misses some; the assay was immunoSEQ multiplex PCR. The sample holds around 90,000 clones, around 86% seen once. CDR1 is SGDLS, CDR2 YYNGEE, per germline. The length of the CDR3 is 18 residues. The ends were cut back, 0 bases at V and 2 bases at J, with 19 bases in the middle. This TCR was sampled from an adult with an advanced solid tumor such as melanoma, head and neck, liver or kidney cancer. This rearrangement joins TRBV9 to TRBJ2-3; D possibly matches TRBD1 or TRBD2 (6 bases each). The source material was CD4+ or CD8+ T cells sorted from blood, sampled in a trial of the OX40 agonist ivuxolimab. The CDR3 region has the DNA TGTGCCAGCAGCGTAGGTGGACTCCGAGGGGGGACCACAGATACGCAGTATTTT. Translated, it gives CASSVGGLRGGTTDTQYF. Full variable domain (missing parts from reference TRBV9 and TRBJ2-3): DSGVTQTPKHLITATGQRVTLRCSPRSGDLSVYWYQQSLDQGLQFLIQYYNGEERAKGNILERFSAQQFPDLHSELNLSSLELGDSALYFCASSVGGLRGGTTDTQYFGPGTRLTVL.